A selection of T cell receptor beta chains follows, all from one sample in a study of cytomegalovirus exposure and HLA in healthy donors. TCRdb's table, derived via immunoSEQ multiplex PCR, lists solely in-frame clones and lacks some. This table has some 180,000 clones, about 82% appearing once. Material for sequencing was PBMCs. Source of these receptors: a young woman in good health and CMV-seronegative. Each CDR3 is given with its conserved first and last residue. D genes are given only for firm matches. Rows may omit the clone size; those that give it use once, few, many or a size class.

v_gene	j_gene	d_gene	abundance	CDR3aa	CDR3nt
TRBV6-1	TRBJ1-1	.	.	CASSVSIQTEAFF	TGTGCCAGCAGTGTTTCCATCCAAACTGAAGCTTTCTTT
TRBV6-5	TRBJ1-1	TRBD1	few	CASRPGQGGRTEAFF	TGTGCCAGCAGGCCCGGACAGGGAGGGAGGACTGAAGCTTTCTTT
TRBV6-5	TRBJ1-6	.	.	CASSRGRAIGSPLHF	TGTGCCAGCAGCCGAGGGAGGGCCATAGGGTCACCCCTCCACTTT
TRBV7-3	TRBJ1-2	.	.	CASSLTGGGYGYTF	TGTGCCAGCAGCTTAACCGGGGGGGGCTATGGCTACACCTTC
TRBV4-3	TRBJ2-3	TRBD2	once	CASSQDNRAGGQSLPDTQYF	TGCGCCAGCAGCCAAGATAATAGAGCGGGGGGGCAATCATTGCCAGATACGCAGTATTTT
TRBV7-2	TRBJ2-7	TRBD2	.	CASSSSGGALEQYF	TGTGCCAGCAGCTCTAGCGGGGGGGCCCTCGAGCAGTACTTC
TRBV1	TRBJ2-3	.	few	CTGLGGVYTDTQYF	TGCACCGGCCTCGGCGGGGTCTATACAGATACGCAGTATTTT
TRBV5-3	TRBJ1-2	.	.	CARSQNRSYGYTF	TGTGCCAGAAGCCAGAACCGGAGCTATGGCTACACCTTC
TRBV10-2	TRBJ2-5	TRBD2	few	CASSGGETQYF	TGCGCCAGCAGCGGGGGGGAGACCCAGTACTTC
TRBV25-1	TRBJ2-3	TRBD2	.	CASSWTSGSGTDTQYF	TGTGCCAGCTCCTGGACTAGCGGGTCGGGCACAGATACGCAGTATTTT
TRBV7-9	TRBJ2-7	.	few	CANSGQLGF	TGTGCCAACAGCGGGCAGCTGGGCTTC
TRBV18	TRBJ1-1	.	.	CASSPGGSNTEAFF	TGTGCCAGCTCACCAGGCGGATCGAACACTGAAGCTTTCTTT
TRBV7-3	TRBJ2-5	.	.	CASSSRNQETQYF	TGTGCCAGCAGCTCTAGGAACCAAGAGACCCAGTACTTC
TRBV19	TRBJ2-7	TRBD1	.	CASSSPGDRVGYEQYF	TGTGCCAGTAGTTCCCCCGGGGACAGGGTCGGCTACGAGCAGTACTTC
TRBV7-6	TRBJ1-1	.	.	CASSYGTEAFF	TGTGCCAGCAGCTATGGGACAGAAGCTTTCTTT
TRBV18	TRBJ2-2	.	.	CASSLGLNTGELFF	TGTGCCAGCTCACTCGGACTTAACACCGGGGAGCTGTTTTTT
TRBV5-6	TRBJ2-7	TRBD1	.	CASSWGTGNYEQYF	TGTGCCAGCAGCTGGGGGACAGGGAACTACGAGCAGTACTTC
TRBV5-1	TRBJ2-3	TRBD2	.	CASSVRLAGTDTQYF	TGCGCCAGCAGCGTCCGACTAGCGGGGACAGATACGCAGTATTTT
TRBV29-1	TRBJ2-7	TRBD1	.	CSVGVTGKGYEQYF	TGCAGCGTCGGCGTGACAGGGAAGGGATACGAGCAGTACTTC
TRBV19	TRBJ1-5	.	.	CASSTEGASNQPQHF	TGTGCCAGTAGTACTGAAGGGGCTAGCAATCAGCCCCAGCATTTT
TRBV29-1	TRBJ1-1	.	.	CSVESRQAGTEAFF	TGCAGCGTTGAAAGTCGGCAGGCCGGCACTGAAGCTTTCTTT
TRBV14	TRBJ1-1	.	few	CASSQDQNGAFF	TGTGCCAGCAGCCAAGACCAAAACGGAGCTTTCTTT
TRBV19	TRBJ2-7	.	.	CASRAEAYEQYF	TGTGCCAGTAGGGCCGAAGCCTACGAGCAGTACTTC
TRBV6-6	TRBJ2-7	TRBD1	.	CASSYEDRGREEQYF	TGTGCCAGCAGTTACGAGGACAGGGGGCGTGAAGAGCAGTACTTC
TRBV7-9	TRBJ1-1	TRBD1	.	CASSQPTGRFNTEAFF	TGTGCCAGCAGCCAACCGACAGGGCGGTTTAACACTGAAGCTTTCTTT
TRBV7-8	TRBJ2-7	.	.	CASQPSAISYEQYF	TGTGCCAGCCAACCCTCCGCGATCTCCTACGAGCAGTACTTC